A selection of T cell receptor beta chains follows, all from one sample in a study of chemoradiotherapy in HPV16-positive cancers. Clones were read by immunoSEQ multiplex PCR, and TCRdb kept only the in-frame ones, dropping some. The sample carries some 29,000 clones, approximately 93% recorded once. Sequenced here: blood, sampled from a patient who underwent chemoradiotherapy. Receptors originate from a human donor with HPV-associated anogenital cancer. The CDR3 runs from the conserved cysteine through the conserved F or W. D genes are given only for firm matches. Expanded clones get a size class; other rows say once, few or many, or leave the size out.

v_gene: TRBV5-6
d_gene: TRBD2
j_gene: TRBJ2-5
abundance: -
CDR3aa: CASSFVTSGQETQYF
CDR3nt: TGTGCCAGCAGCTTTGTGACTAGCGGGCAAGAGACCCAGTACTTC

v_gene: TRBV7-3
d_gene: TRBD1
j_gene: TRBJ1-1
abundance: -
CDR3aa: CASSPRTGHTEAFF
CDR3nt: TGTGCCAGCAGCCCCCGGACAGGGCACACTGAAGCTTTCTTT

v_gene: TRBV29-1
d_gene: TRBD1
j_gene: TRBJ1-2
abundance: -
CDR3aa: CSVDDTQGAYGYTF
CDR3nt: TGCAGCGTTGACGACACCCAGGGGGCCTATGGCTACACCTTC

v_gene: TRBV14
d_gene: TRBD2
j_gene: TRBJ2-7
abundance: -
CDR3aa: CASSQDPSGTMPYF
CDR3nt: TGTGCCAGCAGCCAAGATCCCTCCGGGACTATGCCGTACTTC

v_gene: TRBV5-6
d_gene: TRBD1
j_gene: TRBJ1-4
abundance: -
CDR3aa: CASSWGTANEKLFF
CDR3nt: TGTGCCAGCAGCTGGGGGACAGCTAATGAAAAACTGTTTTTT

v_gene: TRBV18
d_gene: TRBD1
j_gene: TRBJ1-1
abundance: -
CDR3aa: CASSPGGQGAWAFF
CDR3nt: TGTGCCAGCTCACCTGGGGGACAGGGGGCCTGGGCTTTCTTT

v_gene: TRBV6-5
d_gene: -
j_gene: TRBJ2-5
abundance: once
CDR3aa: CASSVQSQETQYF
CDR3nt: TGTGCCAGCTCTGTCCAGTCCCAAGAGACCCAGTACTTC

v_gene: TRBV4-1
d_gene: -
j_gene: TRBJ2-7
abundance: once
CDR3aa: CASSQETSWGREQYF
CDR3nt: TGCGCCAGCAGCCAAGAAACATCGTGGGGGCGGGAGCAGTACTTC

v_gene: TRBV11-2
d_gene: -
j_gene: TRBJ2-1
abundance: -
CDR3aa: CASSPSALLEFF
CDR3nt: TGTGCCAGCAGCCCTAGTGCTCTGCTGGAGTTCTTC

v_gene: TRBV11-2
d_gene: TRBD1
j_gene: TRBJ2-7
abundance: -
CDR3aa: CASSFRQGGEQYF
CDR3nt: TGTGCCAGCAGCTTCCGACAGGGTGGCGAGCAGTACTTC

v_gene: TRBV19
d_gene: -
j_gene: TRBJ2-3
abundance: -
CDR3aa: CASSIDGGTSTDTQYF
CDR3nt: TGTGCCAGTAGTATCGACGGTGGGACGAGCACAGATACGCAGTATTTT

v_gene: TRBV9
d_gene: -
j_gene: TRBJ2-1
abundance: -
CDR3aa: CASSPDAPRSYNEQFF
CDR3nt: TGTGCCAGCAGCCCCGATGCGCCACGCTCCTACAATGAGCAGTTCTTC

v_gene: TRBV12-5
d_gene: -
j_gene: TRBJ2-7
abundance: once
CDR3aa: CASGLVPFSYGRLYEQYF
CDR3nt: TGTGCTAGTGGTTTGGTACCGTTTTCCTATGGCCGCTTATACGAGCAGTACTTC

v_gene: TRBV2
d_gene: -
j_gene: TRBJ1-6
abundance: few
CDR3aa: CATSVRDGGSPLHF
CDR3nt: TGTGCCACCAGTGTCCGGGACGGGGGTTCACCCCTCCACTTT

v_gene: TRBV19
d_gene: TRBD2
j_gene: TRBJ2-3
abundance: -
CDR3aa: CASSPPRRGGTHTQYF
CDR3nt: TGTGCCAGTAGTCCCCCCCGGCGGGGAGGGACGCATACGCAGTATTTT

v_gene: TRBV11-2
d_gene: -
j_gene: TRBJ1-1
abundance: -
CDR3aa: CASSLPEGRGTEAFF
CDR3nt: TGTGCCAGCAGCTTACCCGAGGGGAGAGGCACTGAAGCTTTCTTT

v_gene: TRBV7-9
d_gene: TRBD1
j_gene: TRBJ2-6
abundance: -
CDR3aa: CASSLEGAGANVLTF
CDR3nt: TGTGCCAGCAGCTTAGAGGGGGCCGGGGCCAACGTCCTGACTTTC

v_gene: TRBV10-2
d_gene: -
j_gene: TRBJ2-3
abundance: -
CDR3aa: CASSGLNTDTQYF
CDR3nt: TGCGCCAGCAGTGGGCTCAACACAGATACGCAGTATTTT

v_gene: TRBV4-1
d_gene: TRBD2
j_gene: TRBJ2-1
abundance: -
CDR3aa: CASSQPLAGVGNEQFF
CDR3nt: TGCGCCAGCAGCCAGCCCCTAGCGGGAGTTGGGAATGAGCAGTTCTTC

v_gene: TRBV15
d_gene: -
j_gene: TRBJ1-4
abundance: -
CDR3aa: CATSSTHTGSGEKLFF
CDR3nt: TGTGCCACCAGCAGCACCCACACAGGGTCCGGTGAAAAACTGTTTTTT

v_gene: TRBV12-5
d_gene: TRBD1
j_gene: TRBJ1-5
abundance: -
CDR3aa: CASGLVLGTDNQPQHF
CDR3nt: TGTGCTAGTGGTTTGGTACTAGGGACAGACAATCAGCCCCAGCATTTT

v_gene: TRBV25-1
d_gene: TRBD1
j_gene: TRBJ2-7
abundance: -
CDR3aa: CASSPTQGEEQYF
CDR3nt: TGTGCCAGCAGTCCAACTCAGGGGGAGGAGCAGTACTTC

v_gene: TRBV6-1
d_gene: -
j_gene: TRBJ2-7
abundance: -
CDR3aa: CASRGTQGYEQYF
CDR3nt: TGTGCCAGCAGAGGGACACAAGGTTACGAGCAGTACTTC

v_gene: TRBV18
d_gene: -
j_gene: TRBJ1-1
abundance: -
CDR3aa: CASSPDRLNTEAFF
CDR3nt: TGTGCCAGCTCACCAGACAGATTGAACACTGAAGCTTTCTTT

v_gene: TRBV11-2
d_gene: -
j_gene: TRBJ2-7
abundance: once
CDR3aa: CASSLSRGTSYEQYF
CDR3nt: TGTGCCAGCAGCTTGAGCCGGGGGACCTCCTACGAGCAGTACTTC

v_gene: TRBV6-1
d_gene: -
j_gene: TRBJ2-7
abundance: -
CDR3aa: CASSEDRGATYEQYF
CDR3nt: TGTGCCAGCAGTGAAGATAGGGGGGCCACCTACGAGCAGTACTTC

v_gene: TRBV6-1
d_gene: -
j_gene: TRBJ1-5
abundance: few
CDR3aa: CASSELRARGQPQHF
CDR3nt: TGTGCCAGCAGTGAACTTAGGGCGCGGGGGCAGCCCCAGCATTTT

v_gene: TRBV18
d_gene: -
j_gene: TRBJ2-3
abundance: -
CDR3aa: CASSPPSVDTQYF
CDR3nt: TGTGCCAGCTCACCGCCAAGTGTAGATACGCAGTATTTT